Sequencing of this T cell receptor (beta chain) was carried out in a study of blood T cell repertoires in COVID-19. Study context: The United States, Italy and Spain supplied acute and convalescent COVID-19 samples. From T cells, B-cell-depleted T cells, or PBMCs came the material, which was cDNA or gDNA.

Original processing methods: Amplification of reference gene primers was used by the study to estimate nucleated cell counts. Repertoires were generated with immunoSEQ multiplex PCR, while TCRdb's copy carries only in-frame clones and drops some. That table gives V, J and clone size, and the DNA gave D and trimming. Counted here are tens of thousands of clones, over 65% occurring once; the ten biggest clones make up 12%. V shed 1 base, J shed 1 base, and the junction held 2 bases outside the gene matches. The germline gives CDR1 LNHDA, CDR2 SQIVND (reference sequence). The CDR3 spans 17 residues. This receptor was identified in a human donor in a cohort sampled during active COVID-19. The chain couples TRBV19 to TRBJ2-6, with 9 bases identical to TRBD1. The sample comprised peripheral blood. The CDR3 here is CASSIGTGASGANVLTF. DNA for the CDR3: TGTGCCAGTAGTATAGGGACAGGGGCTTCTGGGGCCAACGTCCTGACTTTC. Looking up the rest from reference TRBV19 and TRBJ2-6 gives the full variable domain: DGGITQSPKYLFRKEGQNVTLSCEQNLNHDAMYWYRQDPGQGLRLIYYSQIVNDFQKGDIAEGYSVSREKKESFPLTVTSAQKNPTAFYLCASSIGTGASGANVLTFGAGSRLTVL.